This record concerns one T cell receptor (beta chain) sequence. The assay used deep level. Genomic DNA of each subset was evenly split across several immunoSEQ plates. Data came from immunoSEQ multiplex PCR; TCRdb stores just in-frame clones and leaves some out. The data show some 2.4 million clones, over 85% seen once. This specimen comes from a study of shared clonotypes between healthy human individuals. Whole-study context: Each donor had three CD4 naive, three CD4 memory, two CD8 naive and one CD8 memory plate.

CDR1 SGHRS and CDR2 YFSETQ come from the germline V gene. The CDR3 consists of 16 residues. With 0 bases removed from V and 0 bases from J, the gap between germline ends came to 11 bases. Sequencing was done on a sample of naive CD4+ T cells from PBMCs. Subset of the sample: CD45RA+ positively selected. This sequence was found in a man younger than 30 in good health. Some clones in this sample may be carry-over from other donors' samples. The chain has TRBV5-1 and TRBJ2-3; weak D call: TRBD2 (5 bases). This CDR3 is CASSLDAGFSTDTQYF. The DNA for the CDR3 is TGCGCCAGCAGCTTGGACGCGGGTTTTAGCACAGATACGCAGTATTTT.